The clone carrying this TCR beta chain was recorded many times. The record originates from a study of T-cell reconstitution after alpha-beta-depleted transplantation in children. Germline assignment: CDR1 SGHRS and CDR2 YFSETQ. This CDR3 spans 13 amino acids. The V and J ends lost 4 bases and 3 bases respectively, with 9 bases between them. It was with unique molecular identifiers that the TCRbeta library was prepared. TCRdb reprocessed the PCR reads via MiXCR and lists one record per CDR3 protein. Of some 500,000 distinct CDR3 sequences listed, 15% to 20% are singletons. Material: PBMCs from the stem cell graft donor, obtained from the stem cell graft. V is TRBV5-1 and J is TRBJ2-3, with D possibly being TRBD1 (5 bases). The source of this sequence is a human donor who donated a stem cell graft to a child with acute lymphoblastic leukemia. The CDR3 reads CASSPQGTDTQYF. In DNA, the CDR3 is TGCGCCAGCAGCCCCCAGGGAACAGATACGCAGTATTTT.